One and the same sample provided the 25 T cell receptor beta chains below, sequenced in a study of T-cell memory formation after mild COVID-19. Each CDR3 protein is one row after TCRdb ran MiXCR on the 5' RACE reads. This sample carries approximately 250,000 distinct CDR3 sequences, roughly a sixth of them seen once, and the ten largest clones take approximately 20%. Sequencing used PBMCs or a T cell subset sorted from them (not recorded which). These receptors all stem from a man aged 18 to 35 who had mild COVID-19 (a few samples of this study predate the infection). Cell type and time point are not known.

This clonotype has at least ten counts. V usage is TRBV5-1 and J usage is TRBJ2-5; TRBD2 is a possible D gene (6 bases). V gave up 4 bases and J gave up 5 bases, with 12 bases separating them. CDR1 and CDR2 (germline): SGHRS, YFSETQ. This CDR3 comprises 13 residues. CDR3 region: CASSPGSLETQYF. CDR3 DNA: TGCGCCAGCAGCCCCGGGAGTCTGGAGACCCAGTACTTC.

The gene calls are TRBV4-1 and TRBJ1-2; 7 nucleotides match TRBD1. The CDR3 is 20 residues long. Per the germline V gene, CDR1 is MGHRA and CDR2 is YSYEKL. V trimming: 1 base; J trimming: 4 bases; junction bases outside the gene matches: 21. CDR3 bases: TGCGCCAGCAGCCAAGCGGGCCCCGGGACAGCCAGCAAGAGGGCCTATGGCTACACCTTC. Protein product: CASSQAGPGTASKRAYGYTF.

This clonotype has more than one count but fewer than ten. This rearrangement joins TRBV20-1 to TRBJ2-1, with a weak D call TRBD2 (5 bases). This CDR3 region has 14 residues. Germline CDR1 DFQATT, CDR2 SNEGSKA (reference sequence). Between the trimmed V and J ends, which lost 1 base and 0 bases, there was a span of 7 bases. CDR3 protein: CSARVRGSYNEQFF. As DNA, the CDR3 is TGCAGTGCTAGAGTCCGGGGCTCCTACAATGAGCAGTTCTTC.

The chain combines TRBV3-1 with TRBJ2-3; TRBD1 aligns across 9 bases. Germline V gives CDR1 LGHDT, CDR2 YNNKEL (reference sequence). The CDR3 has 15 amino acids. Germline trimming cut 4 bases from V and 3 bases from J; bases unmatched to any gene: 5. This CDR3 is CASSRGQGRTDTQYF. CDR3 nucleotides: TGTGCCAGCAGCCGCGGACAGGGGAGGACAGATACGCAGTATTTT.

This chain joins TRBV12-3 or TRBV12-4 and TRBJ2-5; 9 positions match TRBD2. J was trimmed by 4 bases and V by 2 bases; bases with no gene match: 5. The CDR3 length is 15 residues. CDR3: CASSLMGLASETQYF. The CDR3 region has the DNA TGTGCCAGCAGTTTAATGGGACTAGCTTCAGAGACCCAGTACTTC.

This clonotype was counted at least ten times. The chain employs TRBV7-6 and TRBJ2-1; D is uncertain. The CDR3 consists of 14 residues. CDR1 and CDR2 (germline): SGHVS, FNYEAQ. Trimming removed 1 base from V and 4 bases from J, with 8 bases in between. CDR3 protein: CASSLDQRYNEQFF. The CDR3 nucleotides read TGTGCCAGCAGCTTAGATCAGCGTTACAATGAGCAGTTCTTC.

The chain has TRBV5-1 and TRBJ2-7, with D possibly being TRBD2 (7 bases). Germline CDR1 SGHRS, CDR2 YFSETQ. V lost 4 bases and J lost 0, with 17 bases in between. There are 16 residues in the CDR3. The CDR3 DNA reads TGCGCCAGCAGCATTGGGGGGGCTCGGGGCTCCTACGAGCAGTACGTC. Protein: CASSIGGARGSYEQYV.

This clonotype came up a few times. The CDR3 region has the DNA TGTGCCAGCAGTTATCAAAGGAACTATGGCTACACCTTC. Translating it yields CASSYQRNYGYTF. The rearrangement links TRBV6-5 to TRBJ1-2; unclear D gene. V was shortened by 3 bases and J by 2 bases, with 7 bases between the two germline ends. CDR1 and CDR2 from the germline V gene are MNHEY and SVGAGI. The CDR3 length is 13 residues.

The V call is TRBV27, the J call TRBJ1-1; possibly TRBD1 for D (5 bases). Germline CDR1 and CDR2: MNHEY and SMNVEV (reference sequence). Trimming shortened V by 0 bases and J by 0 bases, and 8 bases separated the two germline ends. The CDR3 contains 15 residues. Here the CDR3 reads CASSLSGRLNTEAFF. The CDR3, as DNA: TGTGCCAGCAGTTTATCGGGACGGCTGAACACTGAAGCTTTCTTT.

This clonotype turned up a few times. V is TRBV12-3 or TRBV12-4 and J is TRBJ2-3, with 8 bases aligning to TRBD2. The V segment lost 9 bases and the J segment 2 bases; nucleotides outside the gene matches: 7. This CDR3 has 14 amino acids. In DNA form, the CDR3 reads TGTGCCAGTATAGCGGGGAGGCCCACAGATACGCAGTATTTT. Protein sequence: CASIAGRPTDTQYF.

This clonotype was picked up a small number of times. The rearrangement links TRBV5-1 to TRBJ1-6, with D unclear. V lost 0 bases and J 11 bases, leaving 15 bases between the germline ends. Germline V gives CDR1 SGHRS, CDR2 YFSETQ. The CDR3 extends over 15 amino acids. The CDR3 spells CASSLGGSEGTPLHF. The CDR3 DNA follows: TGCGCCAGCAGCTTGGGGGGATCCGAGGGAACACCCCTCCACTTT.

This clonotype came up many times. The chain combines TRBV4-3 with TRBJ2-7, with a weak D call TRBD2 (5 bases). Germline V lookup: CDR1 LGHNA, CDR2 YSLEER. V dropped 3 bases and J dropped 1 base, with 13 bases sitting between them. This CDR3 comprises 15 residues. CDR3 nucleotides: TGCGCCAGCAGCCAGGCCAGCGGTTGGTCCTACGAGCAGTACTTC. It encodes CASSQASGWSYEQYF.

This clonotype has only a few counts. The V call is TRBV3-1, the J call TRBJ2-3; 8 bases are shared with TRBD2. CDR3 length: 15 amino acids. CDR1 LGHDT and CDR2 YNNKEL come from the germline V gene (reference sequence). V lost 3 bases and J lost 4; bases outside the gene matches: 6. CDR3 nucleotide sequence: TGTGCCAGCAGCCAGCGCGGGGGGCGCGCAGATACGCAGTATTTT. Its translation is CASSQRGGRADTQYF.

This clonotype was counted ten times or more. The V and J genes are TRBV5-1 and TRBJ2-2; a possible D gene is TRBD2 (6 bases). Trimming left V 3 bases short and J 0 bases short, with 15 bases between. CDR1 SGHRS and CDR2 YFSETQ come from the germline V gene. The CDR3 runs 17 residues. The CDR3 spells CASSYLAPTANTGELFF. CDR3 sequence (DNA): TGCGCCAGCAGCTACCTAGCGCCTACCGCGAACACCGGGGAGCTGTTTTTT.

This chain uses TRBV9 with TRBJ2-3; D not resolved. This CDR3 spans 14 amino acids. Germline values: CDR1 SGDLS, CDR2 YYNGEE. V lost 0 bases to trimming and J lost 5 bases, with 10 bases between them. The CDR3 loop reads CASSVGSGQDTQYF. The DNA for the CDR3 is TGTGCCAGCAGCGTAGGATCAGGTCAAGATACGCAGTATTTT.

V gene TRBV5-4 combines with J gene TRBJ2-1; D uncertain. V was pared by 0 bases and J by 6 bases, with 7 bases between. Germline V CDR1 and CDR2: SGHNT, YYREEE (reference sequence). CDR3 length: 13 residues. The CDR3 protein is CASSLVVGNEQFF. In DNA, the CDR3 is TGTGCCAGCAGCTTGGTAGTTGGCAATGAGCAGTTCTTC.

The rearrangement joins TRBV4-1 to TRBJ1-1, with D perhaps matching TRBD1 (6 bases). V lost 4 bases and J lost 3, with 27 bases in between. Germline loops: CDR1 MGHRA, CDR2 YSYEKL. There are 19 residues in the CDR3. In DNA, the CDR3 is TGCGCCAGCAGCCTGTACCTGAGGGTCGGGGGGCGCCGGGACACTGAAGCTTTCTTT. Its protein is CASSLYLRVGGRRDTEAFF.

This chain connects TRBV5-1 to TRBJ1-2; a weak D match, TRBD1 (5 bases). The germline V gene has CDR1 SGHRS and CDR2 YFSETQ. Trimming pared 1 base from V and 0 bases from J, leaving 7 bases between. This CDR3 is built from 14 residues. The CDR3 DNA follows: TGCGCCAGCAGCTTGTGGGACTCTAACTATGGCTACACCTTC. Encoded protein: CASSLWDSNYGYTF. The full variable domain, completed using reference TRBV5-1 and TRBJ1-2, is KAGVTQTPRYLIKTRGQQVTLSCSPISGHRSVSWYQQTPGQGLQFLFEYFSETQRNKGNFPGRFSGRQFSNSRSEMNVSTLELGDSALYLCASSLWDSNYGYTFGSGTRLTVV.

The gene calls are TRBV4-1 and TRBJ1-2, with D tentatively TRBD1 (6 bases). CDR1 is MGHRA and CDR2 is YSYEKL in the germline V gene. V lost 1 base to trimming and J lost 3 bases, with 15 bases between them. The CDR3 consists of 16 residues. The DNA for the CDR3 is TGCGCCAGCAGCCAAGCAGGAACAGGGTTCGACTATGGCTACACCTTC. This encodes CASSQAGTGFDYGYTF.

This clonotype has more than one count but fewer than ten. This chain connects TRBV11-2 to TRBJ2-7; unclear D gene. V lost 8 bases and J lost 0, with 11 bases in between. Germline lookup yields CDR1 SGHAT and CDR2 FQNNGV. The CDR3 loop spans 13 amino acids. This CDR3 reads CASAWRSSYEQYF. The DNA for the CDR3 is TGTGCCAGCGCCTGGAGAAGCTCCTACGAGCAGTACTTC.

This clonotype came up a few times. V usage is TRBV10-3 and J usage is TRBJ2-7, with 12 nucleotides matching TRBD2. There are 14 residues in the CDR3. After removal of 10 bases from V and 5 bases from J, the junction contained 9 bases not matched to a gene. Looked up from germline, CDR1 is ENHRY and CDR2 is SYGVKD. In DNA form, the CDR3 reads TGTGCCACCCGGACTAGCGGGGTTAGGAACGAGCAGTACTTC. It encodes CATRTSGVRNEQYF.

This clonotype was seen repeatedly, ten times or more. CDR3: CASSQEGQGWDEQFF. The CDR3 nucleotides are TGCGCCAGCAGCCAAGAGGGACAGGGGTGGGATGAGCAGTTCTTC. This sequence joins TRBV4-3 and TRBJ2-1, with 10 nucleotides matching TRBD1. Germline V gene sequence: CDR1 LGHNA, CDR2 YSLEER. CDR3 size: 15 residues. V shed 0 bases and J 8 bases; nucleotides not matched to a gene: 4.

The J gene is TRBJ1-6, the V gene TRBV7-2; D ambiguous. V was cut by 4 bases and J by 4 bases, with 14 bases left in between. CDR3 length equals 16 residues. Germline V lookup: CDR1 SGHTA, CDR2 FQGNSA. Here the CDR3 reads CASSSSPKKYNSPLHF. The CDR3 bases are TGTGCCAGCAGCTCCTCACCGAAAAAGTATAATTCACCCCTCCACTTT.

The chain combines TRBV11-2 with TRBJ2-3; 12 bases fit TRBD1. Germline lookup yields CDR1 SGHAT and CDR2 FQNNGV. With V trimmed by 5 bases and J by 4 bases, 4 bases remained unmatched. The CDR3 contains 15 residues. This CDR3 reads CASSEGQGAADTQYF. The DNA for the CDR3 is TGTGCCAGCAGCGAGGGACAGGGGGCGGCAGATACGCAGTATTTT.

The chain couples TRBV7-6 to TRBJ1-1; D possibly corresponds to TRBD1 (5 bases). CDR1 and CDR2 (germline): SGHVS, FNYEAQ. V was cut by 5 bases and J by 7 bases, with 14 bases left in between. This CDR3 region has 13 residues. CDR3 sequence (DNA): TGTGCCAGCAGCCCCAACAGGTTCCTTGAAGCTTTCTTT. Translated, it gives CASSPNRFLEAFF.